Sequencing of this T cell receptor (beta chain) was carried out in a study of T cells in Graves' hyperthyroidism and ophthalmopathy. V dropped 4 bases and J dropped 6; count of bases not matched to a gene: 5. Germline V gives CDR1 SGHNT, CDR2 YYREEE (reference sequence). This CDR3 comprises 14 residues. Subjects with ophthalmopathy showed a Clinical Activity Score no lower than 3, a NOSPECS grade no lower than 4, and a duration shorter than 3 months. Diagnosis relied on clinical symptoms, serum thyroxine and TRAb, thyroid ultrasound and orbital computed tomography. Fresh peripheral blood, 7.5 to 10 ml of it, supplied the PBMCs. RNA transcripts were the template for amplifying TCR beta CDR3 regions. The HTBI primer set served for first-round RT-PCR of the TCR CDR3. MiXCR, applied by TCRdb to the multiplex PCR reads, yields one record per CDR3 protein. The sample lists 500,000 to 750,000 distinct CDR3 sequences; 14% were seen once.

The sequenced sample was blood. This clonotype originated in a woman aged 18-35 years with Graves' ophthalmopathy. This chain uses TRBV5-4 with TRBJ1-2; 11 bases agree with TRBD1. CDR3 sequence reads: CASSPGQGANGYTF. The CDR3 DNA is TGTGCCAGCAGCCCCGGACAGGGGGCAAATGGCTACACCTTC.